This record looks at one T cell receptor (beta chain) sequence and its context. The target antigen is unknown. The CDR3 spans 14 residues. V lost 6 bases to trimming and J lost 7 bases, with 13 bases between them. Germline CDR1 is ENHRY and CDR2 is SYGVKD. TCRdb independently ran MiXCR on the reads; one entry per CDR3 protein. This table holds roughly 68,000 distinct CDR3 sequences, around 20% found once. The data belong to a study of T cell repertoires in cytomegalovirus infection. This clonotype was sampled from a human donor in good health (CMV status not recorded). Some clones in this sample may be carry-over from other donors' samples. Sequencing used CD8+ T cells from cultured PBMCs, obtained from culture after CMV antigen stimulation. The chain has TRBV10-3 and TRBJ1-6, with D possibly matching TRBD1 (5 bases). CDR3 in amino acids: CAIRLTGTNSPLHF. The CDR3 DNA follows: TGTGCCATCAGACTAACGGGGACCAATTCACCCCTCCACTTT.